The 19 T cell receptor beta chains below come from one sample, sequenced in a study of identical twins. Each CDR3 protein is one row after TCRdb ran MiXCR on the 5' RACE reads. The table lists 1,800,000 or so distinct CDR3 sequences, less than 40% of them singletons. Sample: cord blood. These receptors all come from a newborn girl in good health.

The chain links TRBV10-2 to TRBJ2-7, with D perhaps assigned TRBD1 or TRBD2 (6 bases each). The CDR3 extends over 15 amino acids. V was clipped by 2 bases and J by 6 bases, with 17 bases between them. CDR1 WSHSY and CDR2 SAAADI come from the germline V gene. The CDR3 nucleotides read TGCGCCAGCAGTGAGCCCTTGCCGGGGGCGGGCGAGCAGTACTTC. Its protein is CASSEPLPGAGEQYF.

This clonotype was seen more than once but under ten times. The rearrangement uses TRBV28 and TRBJ2-5; TRBD2 matches at 9 bases. Losses at the gene ends were 11 bases for V and 1 base for J; bases not matched to a gene: 14. Germline CDR1 MDHEN, CDR2 SYDVKM. The CDR3 runs to 16 residues. The CDR3: CAGGLPAGGSQETQYF. Written as DNA, the CDR3 is TGTGCCGGCGGCCTGCCCGCGGGAGGGAGCCAAGAGACCCAGTACTTC.

This sequence joins TRBV2 and TRBJ1-5; D gene unclear. Germline values: CDR1 SNHLY, CDR2 FYNNEI. Trimming cost V 1 base and J 0 bases, with 10 bases left between them. This CDR3 has 16 amino acids. CDR3 in DNA: TGTGCCAGCAGTGAAGGAGGAGGGTATAGCAATCAGCCCCAGCATTTT. Translated, it gives CASSEGGGYSNQPQHF.

The chain uses TRBV6-1 and TRBJ2-6, with D perhaps TRBD1 (6 bases). Trimming took 7 bases from V and 0 from J, leaving 19 bases between them. Per the germline V gene, CDR1 is MNHNS and CDR2 is SASEGT. The CDR3 sequence is 18 residues long. CDR3 protein: CASKFSGTSSSGANVLTF. Here the CDR3 DNA reads TGTGCCAGCAAATTTTCCGGGACATCCAGCTCTGGGGCCAACGTCCTGACTTTC.

The chain carries TRBV2 and TRBJ2-1; weak D call: TRBD1 (6 bases). The length of the CDR3 is 13 residues. The V end was cut by 4 bases, the J end by 5 bases, with 9 bases between. Germline lookup yields CDR1 SNHLY and CDR2 FYNNEI. The CDR3, as DNA: TGTGCCAGCAGTGTCGGACAGCACAATGAGCAGTTCTTC. Translation: CASSVGQHNEQFF.

This clonotype was counted at least ten times. This chain links TRBV4-2 with TRBJ2-1, with D possibly matching TRBD2 (5 bases). CDR1 is LGHNA, CDR2 YNFKEQ, per germline. The CDR3 spans 16 residues. The germline V and J ends were trimmed by 1 base and 8 bases, with 18 bases remaining between them. Here the CDR3 reads CASSQAASLPSDEQFF. The DNA of the CDR3 is TGTGCCAGCAGCCAAGCTGCTAGCCTACCTTCGGATGAGCAGTTCTTC.

On this clonotype: A much bigger clone sits one base away, suggesting this may be a read error. V is TRBV6-2 or TRBV6-3 and J is TRBJ1-1, with D perhaps matching TRBD1 (5 bases). The CDR3 has 15 residues. Germline values: CDR1 MNHEY, CDR2 SVGEGT. CDR3 loop: CARSYPGQGNTEAFF. DNA for the CDR3: TGTGCCCGCAGTTACCCAGGGCAGGGGAACACTGAAGCTTTCTTT.

This CDR3 is CASSLASGGSSTDTQYF. CDR3 DNA sequence: TGTGCCAGCAGTTTAGCTTCGGGGGGGTCTAGCACAGATACGCAGTATTTT. The chain carries TRBV12-3 or TRBV12-4 and TRBJ2-3; 8 bases agree with TRBD2. The V segment lost 0 bases and the J segment 0 bases; nucleotides outside the gene matches: 5. The length of the CDR3 is 17 residues.

With respect to this clonotype: It may be a read error: a sequence one base away is much more abundant. This chain connects TRBV27 to TRBJ2-1; maybe TRBD2 (5 bases). The CDR3 contains 12 residues. V shed 3 bases and J shed 13 bases, with 13 bases lying between them. Germline CDR1 and CDR2: MNHEY and SMNVEV (reference sequence). DNA for the CDR3: TGTGCCAGCAGTTTTAAGGGAGAGACCCAGTTCTTC. It codes for CASSFKGETQFF.

This clonotype showed up many times. This chain links TRBV6-6 with TRBJ2-3, with no clear D. The CDR3 has 16 amino acids. Germline V gives CDR1 MNHNY, CDR2 SVGAGI (reference sequence). Trimming stripped 2 bases from V and 2 bases from J, with 14 bases between. The CDR3 sequence is CASSYPTGRYTDTQYF. In nucleotides, the CDR3 is TGTGCCAGCAGTTACCCAACGGGCAGGTACACAGATACGCAGTATTTT.

This clonotype was seen a few times. The chain uses TRBV25-1 and TRBJ2-1; the D gene is possibly TRBD2 (6 bases). Germline assignment: CDR1 MGHDK and CDR2 SYGVNS. Deletions cut 8 bases from V and 8 bases from J, with 19 bases between. The CDR3 totals 14 residues. CDR3 residues: CASRGLGILDEQFF. The CDR3 nucleotides read TGTGCCAGCCGGGGGTTGGGGATTCTCGATGAGCAGTTCTTC.

The V gene is TRBV2, the J gene TRBJ1-2; D might be TRBD1 (6 bases). The CDR3 length is 14 residues. V lost 5 bases to trimming and J lost 8 bases, with 18 bases between them. Looked up from germline, CDR1 is SNHLY and CDR2 is FYNNEI. The CDR3 loop is CASSRKTGLEGYTF. The CDR3 coding sequence is TGTGCCAGCAGTCGAAAAACAGGGTTGGAAGGCTACACCTTC.

The chain carries TRBV21-1 and TRBJ1-2; TRBD1, the D gene given by the table, was not confirmed from the DNA. TRBV21-1 is a recognized pseudogene. CDR3 length: 16 amino acids. CDR3 loop: CASSVRGPPGHYGYTF. CDR3 DNA: TGTGCCAGCAGTGTCCGGGGTCCTCCGGGGCACTATGGCTACACCTTC.

In this sample, this clonotype turned up a few times. DNA for the CDR3: TGCGCCAGCAGCTCCACGGACAGGGGGCGATTAGGCACTGAAGCTTTCTTT. Amino acids: CASSSTDRGRLGTEAFF. The V gene is TRBV5-1, the J gene TRBJ1-1, with 11 bases lining up with TRBD1. Germline assignment: CDR1 SGHRS and CDR2 YFSETQ. CDR3 size: 17 residues. V dropped 3 bases and J dropped 4; count of bases not matched to a gene: 11.

Points on this clonotype: The junction departs from germline at one end; a sequencing error may be responsible. V and J are TRBV11-2 and TRBJ2-3, with TRBD2 as a possible D gene (5 bases). The CDR3 totals 15 residues. Germline loops: CDR1 SGHAT, CDR2 FQNNGV. The CDR3: CVSRRTGFRTDTQYF. CDR3 DNA sequence: TGTGTCAGCAGGCGGACGGGATTCCGCACAGATACGCAGTATTTT.

The chain links TRBV12-3 or TRBV12-4 to TRBJ2-7; the match to TRBD1 covers 8 bases. CDR3 length equals 16 residues. Trimming took 6 bases from V and 0 from J; bases not matched to a gene: 10. CDR3 nucleotide sequence: TGTGCCAGCAGGTCCTCCGGGACAGGAAGCTCCTACGAGCAGTACTTC. Protein product: CASRSSGTGSSYEQYF.

This clonotype was counted a few times. The chain is built from TRBV3-1 and TRBJ2-1; TRBD2 is a possible D gene (6 bases). The germline CDR1 and CDR2 sequences are LGHDT and YNNKEL (reference sequence). The CDR3 consists of 16 residues. The V end was cut by 1 base, the J end by 0 bases, with 10 bases between. The CDR3 coding sequence is TGTGCCAGCAGCCAAGGCCCGGGAGTCTCCTACAATGAGCAGTTCTTC. Amino acid sequence: CASSQGPGVSYNEQFF.

The chain combines TRBV7-2 with TRBJ1-5; D remains unclear. CDR1 is SGHTA, CDR2 FQGNSA, per germline. CDR3 size: 14 residues. V lost 5 bases and J lost 6, with 14 bases in between. The CDR3: CASSPPGHSQPQHF. CDR3 nucleotides: TGTGCCAGCAGCCCCCCCGGCCACAGTCAGCCCCAGCATTTT.

The sample holds a few counts of this clonotype. The rearrangement uses TRBV12-3 or TRBV12-4 and TRBJ2-3, with a tentative D call TRBD2 (6 bases). CDR3 length equals 16 residues. V was pared by 5 bases and J by 2 bases, with 17 bases between. The CDR3 loop reads CASSPLGSGITDTQYF. The CDR3 DNA reads as TGTGCCAGCAGTCCCCTGGGTAGCGGAATCACAGATACGCAGTATTTT.